The 3 T cell receptor beta chains given below trace back to one sample, sequenced in a study of T cells after yellow fever vaccination. MiXCR, applied by TCRdb to the 5' RACE reads, yields one record per CDR3 protein. This table has a few hundred thousand distinct CDR3 sequences, approximately 4% appearing once. The sequencing here drew on PBMCs, taken 15 days after the yellow fever booster vaccination. Source of these receptors: a man between 18 and 35 years old who received the YFV17D yellow fever vaccine.

This clonotype was recorded many times. The V call is TRBV7-3, the J call TRBJ1-1; no clear D. V was clipped by 1 base and J by 0 bases, with 9 bases between them. CDR3 length equals 15 residues. Per the germline V gene, CDR1 is SGHTA and CDR2 is FQGTGA. CDR3 sequence (DNA): TGTGCCAGCAGCTTAATGGGCAGGATGAACACTGAAGCTTTCTTT. Protein product: CASSLMGRMNTEAFF.

This clonotype was recorded many times. The rearrangement links TRBV5-1 to TRBJ2-1, with 7 bases that match TRBD1. This CDR3 contains 14 residues. CDR1 is SGHRS, CDR2 YFSETQ, per germline. Trimming took 0 bases from V and 5 from J; bases not matched to a gene: 2. The CDR3, as DNA: TGCGCCAGCAGCTTGGAGGGGGCCGACAATGAGCAGTTCTTC. This sequence encodes CASSLEGADNEQFF.

This clonotype has just a few counts. Written as DNA, the CDR3 is TGTGCCAGCTCACCCGGGACGGATCAAGAGACCCAGTACTTC. This translates into CASSPGTDQETQYF. The genes are TRBV18 and TRBJ2-5; either TRBD1 or TRBD2 may supply D (5 bases each). V lost 3 bases, J lost 2 bases, and 10 bases lay in between. The CDR3 sequence is 14 residues long. In germline, CDR1 is KGHSH, CDR2 LQKENI.